The source of this T cell receptor (beta chain) is a study of blood T cell repertoires in COVID-19. Overall study: Sample material is recorded as cDNA or gDNA derived from T cells, B-cell-depleted T cells, or PBMCs.

Participants' reported clinical history set cohort assignment. Clones were sequenced by immunoSEQ multiplex PCR, and TCRdb holds only the in-frame ones, with some missing. The sample has about 270,000 clones; around 90% are singletons. The CDR3 is 12 amino acids. Germline values: CDR1 GTSNPN, CDR2 SVGIG (reference sequence). V was clipped by 7 bases and J by 8 bases, with 17 bases between them. The chain has TRBV30 and TRBJ1-2; possible D gene TRBD1, 6 bases. The receptor was isolated from a woman between 40 and 55 years old with acute COVID-19. The sample was PBMCs or T cells enriched from blood (not recorded which). The CDR3 nucleotides are TGTGCCTTGGGGGCGGGGACGGGCGGCTACACCTTC. Its translation is CALGAGTGGYTF.